This TCR beta chain was sequenced during a study of identical twins. CDR3 length: 19 residues. From germline, CDR1 is SGDLS and CDR2 YYNGEE. Trimming cost V 4 bases and J 1 base; bases outside gene matches: 10. Broader study findings: In beta out-of-frame sequences, the excess sharing between twins was weaker.

A remark on this clonotype: Its antigen is not known.

MiXCR was run by TCRdb on the 5' RACE reads, yielding one entry per CDR3 protein. The table shows nearly 250,000 distinct CDR3 sequences, with roughly 7% occurring only once. A further study also used this sample, focusing on yellow fever vaccine responses in identical twins.

The sample consisted of memory (CD45RO+) T cells sorted from blood. This sequence joins TRBV9 and TRBJ2-4; 14 positions match TRBD2. The source is a woman aged 18-29 years in good health. CDR3 region: CASSSGLAGAQGAKNIQYF. CDR3 coding DNA: TGTGCCAGCAGCTCGGGACTAGCGGGAGCCCAAGGTGCCAAAAACATTCAGTACTTC.